Presented here are 25 T cell receptor beta chains from one specimen sequenced in a study of cytomegalovirus exposure and HLA in healthy donors (dated by TCRdb to about 2017). Library prep was done by the immunoSEQ multiplex PCR assay. For the multiplex PCR, a mixture combining 60 forward primers for TCR Vbeta segments and 13 reverse primers for TCR Jbeta segments was used. TCRdb re-hosts the immuneACCESS table, in-frame sequences only. Its copies lack some clones; in the studies checked, an unresolved V gene accounts for under half of them, and the cause for the rest is not known. In this sample the table shows about 170,000 clones, approximately 79% of which occur a single time. About 0.93% of the sample rests with the top ten. Sequencing was done on a sample of PBMCs. These TCRs come from a woman in her 50s in good health and CMV-seropositive.

V gene TRBV7-2 combines with J gene TRBJ1-2, with a possible D match to TRBD1 (6 bases). This CDR3 has 14 residues. The V and J ends lost 1 base and 4 bases respectively, with 10 bases between them. Germline assignment: CDR1 SGHTA and CDR2 FQGNSA. The CDR3, as DNA: TGTGCCAGCAGCTTAGGCAGGGGACCCTATGGCTACACCTTC. Its protein is CASSLGRGPYGYTF.

V usage is TRBV28 and J usage is TRBJ2-7; 7 bases match TRBD2. This CDR3 is 14 amino acids long. CDR1 and CDR2 (germline): MDHEN, SYDVKM. Unmatched junction bases numbered 6, after V lost 3 bases and J lost 4 bases. CDR3 sequence: CASSFGTKLYEQYF. The CDR3 DNA reads as TGTGCCAGCAGTTTTGGGACTAAGTTATACGAGCAGTACTTC.

This clone was seen just once. Here the CDR3 DNA reads TGTGCCAGCAGCTTTGGGTTGGGGGCTAGCACAGATACGCAGTATTTT. Its translation is CASSFGLGASTDTQYF. The chain employs TRBV5-6 and TRBJ2-3; a possible D gene is TRBD1 (6 bases). Germline V gene lookup returns CDR1 SGHDT and CDR2 YYEEEE. The CDR3 sequence is 16 residues long. Trimming pared 2 bases from V and 0 bases from J, leaving 13 bases between.

The chain combines TRBV2 with TRBJ2-5; a weak D match, TRBD1 (5 bases). CDR1 is SNHLY, CDR2 FYNNEI, per germline. Trimming removed 0 bases from V and 7 bases from J, with 9 bases in between. The CDR3 contains 13 residues. Here the CDR3 DNA reads TGTGCCAGCAGTGAAGCTAGGGGTGGGACCCAGTACTTC. Protein sequence: CASSEARGGTQYF.

The rearrangement uses TRBV5-1 and TRBJ2-7; 8 bases agree with TRBD2. The J segment lost 6 bases and the V segment lost 6 bases, leaving 11 bases of the junction unmatched. This CDR3 comprises 14 residues. Germline V CDR1 and CDR2: SGHRS, YFSETQ. In DNA form, the CDR3 reads TGCGCCAGCAACGATTACCCCGGGGGGGGCGAGCAGTACTTC. It is translated as CASNDYPGGGEQYF.

The CDR3 spells CASQGLAGGSYNEQFF. CDR3 nucleotides: TGTGCCAGCCAAGGACTAGCGGGAGGTTCCTACAATGAGCAGTTCTTC. The chain uses TRBV2 and TRBJ2-1; TRBD2 matches at 14 bases. J lost 1 base, V lost 8 bases, and 4 bases had no gene match. CDR1 and CDR2 from the germline V gene are SNHLY and FYNNEI. CDR3 length: 16 residues. Based on the CDR3 plus reference TRBV2 and TRBJ2-1, the full variable domain is EPEVTQTPSHQVTQMGQEVILRCVPISNHLYFYWYRQILGQKVEFLVSFYNNEISEKSEIFDDQFSVERPDGSNFTLKIRSTKLEDSAMYFCASQGLAGGSYNEQFFGPGTRLTVL.

CDR3 bases: TGTGCCACCAGCAGAGATCTATTGAGGGGGCTTTACTATGGCTACACCTTC. As protein: CATSRDLLRGLYYGYTF. V is TRBV15 and J is TRBJ1-2, with TRBD1 matching over 7 bases. The CDR3 has 17 amino acids. Germline CDR1 and CDR2: LNHNV and YYDKDF (reference sequence). The V segment lost 0 bases and the J segment 3 bases; nucleotides outside the gene matches: 10. The complete variable domain, with remaining parts taken from reference TRBV15 and TRBJ1-2, reads DAMVIQNPRYQVTQFGKPVTLSCSQTLNHNVMYWYQQKSSQAPKLLFHYYDKDFNNEADTPDNFQSRRPNTSFCFLDIRSPGLGDTAMYLCATSRDLLRGLYYGYTFGSGTRLTVV.

The chain couples TRBV6-6 to TRBJ1-5; D gene ambiguous. V was trimmed by 0 bases and J by 2 bases, leaving 5 bases between them. Germline assignment: CDR1 MNHNY and CDR2 SVGAGI (reference sequence). The CDR3 contains 14 residues. The CDR3 bases are TGTGCCAGCAGTTACTCGCAGGGCAATCAGCCCCAGCATTTT. Protein product: CASSYSQGNQPQHF.

This clone was recorded once. The genes are TRBV5-1 and TRBJ2-1, with 7 bases fitting TRBD2. In germline, CDR1 is SGHRS, CDR2 YFSETQ. This CDR3 has 15 amino acids. The junction had 10 bases not matched to a gene; V was cut back by 7 bases and J by 3 bases. For the CDR3, the DNA is TGCGCCAGCCGTTATCGGGGGGAAGGCTACAATGAGCAGTTCTTC. It yields the protein CASRYRGEGYNEQFF.

CDR3 DNA sequence: TGTGCCAGCAGATTCATAGACACAGATACGCAGTATTTT. This encodes CASRFIDTDTQYF. The chain links TRBV28 to TRBJ2-3; D not certain. Germline V CDR1 and CDR2: MDHEN, SYDVKM. The CDR3 contains 13 residues. V lost 6 bases to trimming and J lost 2 bases, with 9 bases between them. Filled out from reference TRBV28 and TRBJ2-3, the complete variable domain reads DVKVTQSSRYLVKRTGEKVFLECVQDMDHENMFWYRQDPGLGLRLIYFSYDVKMKEKGDIPEGYSVSREKKERFSLILESASTNQTSMYLCASRFIDTDTQYFGPGTRLTVL.

The chain joins TRBV7-8 to TRBJ2-2, with TRBD1 matching over 11 bases. Germline-derived CDR1 and CDR2 are SGHVS and FQNEAQ. The CDR3 contains 16 residues. V lost 5 bases to trimming and J lost 2 bases; unmatched junction nucleotides: 4. CDR3 sequence reads: CASSIRTGGNTGELFF. CDR3 bases: TGTGCCAGCAGCATCCGGACAGGGGGCAACACCGGGGAGCTGTTTTTT. The full variable domain, rest sourced from reference TRBV7-8 and TRBJ2-2, is GAGVSQSPRYKVAKRGQDVALRCDPISGHVSLFWYQQALGQGPEFLTYFQNEAQLDKSGLPSDRFFAERPEGSVSTLKIQRTQQEDSAVYLCASSIRTGGNTGELFFGEGSRLTVL.

The chain has TRBV5-4 and TRBJ2-2, with D unresolved. Germline CDR1 and CDR2: SGHNT and YYREEE (reference sequence). The CDR3 is 12 amino acids. V shed 3 bases and J shed 5 bases, with 5 bases lying between them. The CDR3 nucleotides are TGTGCCAGCAGCTCCGGGACCGGGGAGCTGTTTTTT. It specifies CASSSGTGELFF.

The V call is TRBV7-9, the J call TRBJ2-1; weak D call: TRBD2 (6 bases). The CDR3 is 14 residues long. Per germline, CDR1 SEHNR and CDR2 FQNEAQ (reference sequence). V lost 2 bases to trimming and J lost 6 bases, with 11 bases between them. The DNA for the CDR3 is TGTGCCAGCAGCTTACCGGGACTCACCAATGAGCAGTTCTTC. Amino acid sequence: CASSLPGLTNEQFF.

The gene calls are TRBV19 and TRBJ2-3, with 7 bases that match TRBD1. The germline gives CDR1 LNHDA, CDR2 SQIVND (reference sequence). The V gene end was trimmed by 7 bases and the J gene end by 2 bases; junction bases not matched to a gene: 12. The CDR3 is made up of 16 amino acids. The CDR3 loop is CASTMGWQGDTDTQYF. As DNA, the CDR3 is TGTGCCAGTACCATGGGTTGGCAGGGGGACACAGATACGCAGTATTTT.

V is TRBV5-6 and J is TRBJ1-4, with TRBD1 as a possible D gene (6 bases). Trimming stripped 3 bases from V and 1 base from J, with 16 bases between. There are 17 residues in the CDR3. Germline lookup yields CDR1 SGHDT and CDR2 YYEEEE. For the CDR3, the DNA is TGTGCCAGCAGCTCGGTCTTATTAGGGGGAACTAATGAAAAACTGTTTTTT. Translated, it gives CASSSVLLGGTNEKLFF.

V usage is TRBV7-9 and J usage is TRBJ1-6; perhaps TRBD1 as D (5 bases). From germline, CDR1 is SEHNR and CDR2 FQNEAQ (reference sequence). The CDR3 spans 14 residues. With 6 bases removed from V and 5 bases from J, the gap between germline ends came to 11 bases. The CDR3 sequence is CASRQEWNNSPLHF. The CDR3 DNA is TGTGCCAGCAGACAGGAGTGGAATAATTCACCCCTCCACTTT. The variable domain in full, with the rest retrieved from reference TRBV7-9 and TRBJ1-6, is DTGVSQNPRHKITKRGQNVTFRCDPISEHNRLYWYRQTLGQGPEFLTYFQNEAQLEKSRLLSDRFSAERPKGSFSTLEIQRTEQGDSAMYLCASRQEWNNSPLHFGNGTRLTVT.

This clone came up once. CDR3 amino acids: CASSTPTRGNEQFF. DNA for the CDR3: TGTGCCAGCAGCACACCCACGAGGGGGAATGAGCAGTTCTTC. The gene calls are TRBV5-6 and TRBJ2-1, with D perhaps TRBD1 (6 bases). The CDR3 runs 14 residues. In germline, CDR1 is SGHDT, CDR2 YYEEEE. The germline V and J ends were trimmed by 4 bases and 7 bases, with 15 bases remaining between them.

V and J are TRBV6-6 and TRBJ2-5; a weak D match, TRBD1 (6 bases). This CDR3 contains 14 residues. Trimming shortened V by 1 base and J by 5 bases, and 11 bases separated the two germline ends. Germline V gene lookup returns CDR1 MNHNY and CDR2 SVGAGI (reference sequence). The CDR3 spells CASSYFGGPETQYF. CDR3 sequence (DNA): TGTGCCAGCAGTTACTTTGGGGGCCCGGAGACCCAGTACTTC.

The chain is built from TRBV10-1 and TRBJ1-3; D not certain. The V gene's germline CDR1 is WNHNN and CDR2 SYGVQD (reference sequence). CDR3 size: 13 residues. Deletions cut 3 bases from V and 7 bases from J, with 10 bases between. The CDR3 spells CASSDGRSNTIYF. The CDR3 nucleotides are TGCGCCAGCAGTGATGGTCGGTCGAACACCATATATTTT.

This clone was seen only a few times. This chain connects TRBV9 to TRBJ2-7, with 8 bases lining up with TRBD1. This CDR3 is 15 amino acids long. Germline V gene sequence: CDR1 SGDLS, CDR2 YYNGEE. Trimming took 4 bases from V and 0 from J; bases not matched to a gene: 6. In DNA form, the CDR3 reads TGTGCCAGCAGCTCCCGACAGGGGAGCTCCTACGAGCAGTACTTC. It specifies CASSSRQGSSYEQYF.

The table lists this clone with a count of one. V usage is TRBV5-1 and J usage is TRBJ1-2, with 7 bases that match TRBD1. Germline loops: CDR1 SGHRS, CDR2 YFSETQ. The CDR3 is 15 residues long. Losses at the gene ends were 2 bases for V and 1 base for J; bases not matched to a gene: 5. CDR3 amino acids: CASSFGQGVNYGYTF. The CDR3 DNA reads TGCGCCAGCAGCTTCGGCCAGGGGGTTAACTATGGCTACACCTTC.

A single count supports this clone. This chain links TRBV25-1 with TRBJ1-3, with TRBD1 as a possible D gene (5 bases). V lost 2 bases to trimming and J lost 4 bases, with 9 bases between them. The germline V gene encodes CDR1 MGHDK and CDR2 SYGVNS. The CDR3 length is 14 residues. Written as DNA, the CDR3 is TGTGCCAGCAGTGAAACAGGTGTGGGAAACACCATATATTTT. Residues: CASSETGVGNTIYF.

The V and J genes are TRBV27 and TRBJ2-1; TRBD2 agrees at 9 bases. Germline assignment: CDR1 MNHEY and CDR2 SMNVEV (reference sequence). The length of the CDR3 is 17 residues. V lost 1 base, J lost 9 bases, and 13 bases stayed unmatched. CDR3 DNA: TGTGCCAGCAGTTTATTGGCCGGGACTAGCAGGATGGGTGAGCAGTTCTTC. It is translated as CASSLLAGTSRMGEQFF.

This sequence joins TRBV7-2 and TRBJ2-1; tentatively, D is TRBD1 (6 bases). Deletions cut 4 bases from V and 8 bases from J, with 15 bases between. The CDR3 covers 14 residues. Looked up from germline, CDR1 is SGHTA and CDR2 is FQGNSA. The DNA for the CDR3 is TGTGCCAGCAGCTCGACCACGGACAGCTATGAGCAGTTCTTC. Translated, it gives CASSSTTDSYEQFF.

CDR3 coding DNA: TGCAGCGTTGTAGGACTAGCGGGTGGAGCGGGAAGCCAAGAGACCCAGTACTTC. Encoded protein: CSVVGLAGGAGSQETQYF. The chain links TRBV29-1 to TRBJ2-5; 11 bases fit TRBD2. V was pared by 4 bases and J by 1 base, with 14 bases of the junction left unmatched. CDR1 is SQVTM, CDR2 ANQGSEA, per germline. This CDR3 has 18 amino acids.